A selection of T cell receptor beta chains follows, all from one sample in a study of blood T cell repertoires in COVID-19. Repertoires were generated with immunoSEQ multiplex PCR, while TCRdb's copy carries only in-frame clones and drops some. The table records hundreds of thousands of clones, 85% of them present only once. Sequencing was done on a sample of peripheral blood. These receptor sequences come from a human donor in a cohort sampled during active COVID-19. CDR3s include the opening cysteine and the closing phenylalanine or tryptophan. D genes are given only for firm matches. The size entry is marked missing in some rows and otherwise reads once, few, many or a size class.

v_gene	abundance	d_gene	j_gene	CDR3nt	CDR3aa
TRBV18	.	.	TRBJ1-2	TGTGCCAGCTCCTTCAGGACAGACGATGGCTACACCTTC	CASSFRTDDGYTF
TRBV7-9	.	.	TRBJ2-5	TGTGCCAGCAGCCGCCTTGGGGGGTGGGAGACCCAGTACTTC	CASSRLGGWETQYF
TRBV6-4	.	TRBD1	TRBJ1-1	TGTGCCAGCAGTGTAAGTACGACAGGGGCAACTTTCTTT	CASSVSTTGATFF
TRBV28	once	TRBD2	TRBJ2-1	TGTGCCAGCAGGTCCCCTTCGAGCGGGAGTACGAATGAGCAGTTCTTC	CASRSPSSGSTNEQFF
TRBV7-6	.	.	TRBJ1-1	TGTGCCAGCAGCACGGGACATCACACTGAAGCTTTCTTT	CASSTGHHTEAFF
TRBV10-3	.	TRBD2	TRBJ2-2	TGTGCCTCCCAAGGACTAGCGGACACCGGGGAGCTGTTTTTT	CASQGLADTGELFF
TRBV11-1	.	.	TRBJ2-2	TGTGCCAGCAGCTCACGGAGAATCACCGGGGAGCTGTTTTTT	CASSSRRITGELFF
TRBV7-3	.	TRBD1	TRBJ2-1	TGTGCCAGCAGCCCCACGGCCGGGACAGCGAGGAACAATGAGCAGTTCTTC	CASSPTAGTARNNEQFF
TRBV7-9	.	.	TRBJ1-2	TGTGCCAGCAGCTTAGGGATTAGCGATGGCTACACCTTC	CASSLGISDGYTF
TRBV18	.	.	TRBJ2-4	TGTGCCAGCTCACCGGGTGCGGCGGGAAACATTCAGTACTTC	CASSPGAAGNIQYF
TRBV7-2	once	.	TRBJ2-2	TGTGCCAGCAGCTCTGGACTGGGGAACACCGGGGAGCTGTTTTTT	CASSSGLGNTGELFF
TRBV5-4	once	TRBD2	TRBJ2-2	TGTGCCAGCAGCTTAGCGGGAGGGCCCGGCACCGGGGAGCTGTTTTTT	CASSLAGGPGTGELFF
TRBV18	.	TRBD1	TRBJ2-7	TGTGCCAGCTCATCACCGTCCGCGCCGGGACAGGGCTCCTACGAGCAGTACTTC	CASSSPSAPGQGSYEQYF
TRBV28	.	TRBD1	TRBJ2-5	TGTGCCAGCAGTACAGGGGGGGAGACCCAGTACTTC	CASSTGGETQYF
TRBV5-5	.	TRBD2	TRBJ2-3	TGTGCCAGTCGGGAGGGCCTGGATACGCAGTATTTT	CASREGLDTQYF
TRBV4-2	.	.	TRBJ2-7	TGTGCCAGCAGCCAAGAAAAGGGGTCAGCCTACGAGCAGTACTTC	CASSQEKGSAYEQYF
TRBV11-2	.	TRBD2	TRBJ2-2	TGTGCCAGCAGCGCCCCGTACCGGACTAGTCAATTTGGGGAGCTGTTTTTT	CASSAPYRTSQFGELFF
TRBV27	.	.	TRBJ2-7	TGTGCCAGCAAACTGAAAGTGGACAGAGTCTACGAGCAGTACTTC	CASKLKVDRVYEQYF
TRBV7-6	.	.	TRBJ2-5	TGTGCCAGCAGCTCGACCCCGGCCGGGACAAAAGAGACCCAGTACTTC	CASSSTPAGTKETQYF
TRBV2	.	.	TRBJ2-2	TGTGCCAGCCGGACTTCGAACACCGGGGAGCTGTTTTTT	CASRTSNTGELFF
TRBV19	.	.	TRBJ2-1	TGTGCCAGTAGTATTCTTGGGGCAGGGACTAATGAGCAGTTCTTC	CASSILGAGTNEQFF
TRBV27	.	.	TRBJ1-6	TGTGCCAGCAGTCAAAAGAGGGATTCACCCCTCCACTTT	CASSQKRDSPLHF